Sequencing of this T cell receptor (beta chain) was carried out in a study of blood T cells in healthy people across ages. The use of a sample-barcoded 5' primer and a J-beta primer mix characterized a second PCR of roughly 7 to 11 cycles. Every cDNA molecule bore a tag from a template-switch adaptor containing 12 random nucleotides. TCRdb reprocessed the 5' RACE reads with MiXCR, giving one entry per CDR3 protein. The data contain fewer than 900,000 distinct CDR3 sequences, about 42% of them singletons. This clonotype appeared once. The sequence came from a woman aged 55-69 years in good health. The sequenced sample was blood.

In DNA form, the CDR3 reads TGTGCCATCAGCCCGACAGGGGGCGGCACAGATACGCAGTATTTT. Translating gives CAISPTGGGTDTQYF. The genes are TRBV10-3 and TRBJ2-3; TRBD1 agrees at 10 bases. The CDR3 consists of 15 residues. Unmatched junction bases numbered 4, after V lost 6 bases and J lost 1 base. Germline V gene data show CDR1 as ENHRY and CDR2 as SYGVKD.